These 27 T cell receptor beta chains share one sample of origin, sequenced in a study of T-cell reconstitution after alpha-beta-depleted transplantation in children. Molecular barcoding with unique molecular identifiers was used for the TCRbeta library. MiXCR, run by TCRdb on the PCR reads, gives a single entry per CDR3 protein. This sample has about 610,000 distinct CDR3 sequences, with about 10% found just once. Sequencing used PBMCs from the stem cell graft donor, obtained from the stem cell graft. These receptors were obtained from a human donor who donated a stem cell graft to a child with acute myeloid leukemia.

The chain joins TRBV6-1 to TRBJ2-3; 10 bases fit TRBD1. Germline V gene data show CDR1 as MNHNS and CDR2 as SASEGT. This CDR3 has 18 residues. V trimming: 6 bases; J trimming: 2 bases; junction bases outside the gene matches: 14. CDR3 protein: CASSPGQGLFLPTDTQYF. In DNA, the CDR3 is TGTGCCAGCAGCCCGGGACAGGGGTTATTTCTCCCCACAGATACGCAGTATTTT.

A few counts support this clonotype. The chain couples TRBV7-2 to TRBJ2-3; 11 bases agree with TRBD1. The germline gives CDR1 SGHTA, CDR2 FQGNSA. Trimming took 4 bases from V and 3 from J; bases not matched to a gene: 9. CDR3 length: 17 residues. The CDR3 loop reads CASSSSGTGGGTDTQYF. In nucleotides, the CDR3 is TGTGCCAGCAGCTCCTCCGGGACAGGGGGTGGGACAGATACGCAGTATTTT.

This clonotype came up many times. V and J are TRBV12-3 or TRBV12-4 and TRBJ2-5; D remains unclear. CDR3 length: 17 amino acids. V lost 3 bases and J lost 5, with 22 bases in between. The CDR3 DNA reads TGTGCCAGCAGTTTTAATGGCCTTCGAACACCCTTGGAGACCCAGTACTTC. Its protein is CASSFNGLRTPLETQYF.

This clonotype has just a few counts. The rearrangement uses TRBV4-3 and TRBJ2-7, with 10 nucleotides matching TRBD1. CDR1 and CDR2 (germline): LGHNA, YSLEER. This CDR3 region has 16 residues. V lost 1 base, J lost 2 bases, and 5 bases stayed unmatched. CDR3 protein: CASSQGDRGLTYEQYF. The CDR3 nucleotides are TGCGCCAGCAGCCAAGGGGACAGGGGACTAACCTACGAGCAGTACTTC.

This clonotype showed up just a few times. The rearrangement uses TRBV3-1 and TRBJ2-5, with 9 bases that match TRBD2. J lost 5 bases, V lost 0 bases, and 7 bases had no gene match. The CDR3 length is 16 residues. In germline, CDR1 is LGHDT, CDR2 YNNKEL (reference sequence). CDR3 sequence reads: CASSQELAGVGETQYF. The CDR3 nucleotides read TGTGCCAGCAGCCAAGAATTAGCGGGAGTAGGGGAGACCCAGTACTTC.

The genes are TRBV6-5 and TRBJ2-1; 12 nucleotides agree with TRBD1. V was pared by 6 bases and J by 10 bases, with 7 bases of the junction left unmatched. The germline CDR1 and CDR2 sequences are MNHEY and SVGAGI. There are 14 residues in the CDR3. CDR3 residues: CASRLGQGAREQFF. In DNA form, the CDR3 reads TGTGCCAGCAGGTTGGGACAGGGGGCGAGAGAGCAGTTCTTC.

This clonotype was observed a few times. V and J are TRBV7-9 and TRBJ1-2, with 7 nucleotides matching TRBD1. Looked up from germline, CDR1 is SEHNR and CDR2 is FQNEAQ (reference sequence). Trimming at V came to 1 base and at J to 0 bases, leaving 5 bases not matched to a gene. The CDR3 covers 16 residues. As DNA, the CDR3 is TGTGCCAGCAGCTTAGTTACAGGGGCGGCTAACTATGGCTACACCTTC. Amino acids: CASSLVTGAANYGYTF. The variable domain in full, completed from reference TRBV7-9 and TRBJ1-2, reads DTGVSQNPRHKITKRGQNVTFRCDPISEHNRLYWYRQTLGQGPEFLTYFQNEAQLEKSRLLSDRFSAERPKGSFSTLEIQRTEQGDSAMYLCASSLVTGAANYGYTFGSGTRLTVV.

In its sample, this clonotype was seen a few times. The rearrangement uses TRBV12-3 or TRBV12-4 and TRBJ1-4; 8 bases line up with TRBD1. This CDR3 has 14 residues. V trimming: 6 bases; J trimming: 4 bases; junction bases outside the gene matches: 4. CDR3: CASRGTGDNEKLFF. The CDR3 DNA follows: TGTGCCAGCAGAGGGACAGGAGATAATGAAAAACTGTTTTTT.

This clonotype came up many times. CDR3 sequence: CASSPTGIPGNTIYF. CDR3 sequence (DNA): TGCGCCAGCAGCCCGACAGGAATTCCTGGAAACACCATATATTTT. The gene calls are TRBV5-1 and TRBJ1-3, with a weak D call TRBD1 (6 bases). CDR1 SGHRS and CDR2 YFSETQ come from the germline V gene. Deletions cut 4 bases from V and 2 bases from J, with 13 bases between. The CDR3 runs 15 residues.

The genes are TRBV27 and TRBJ1-3; 12 bases align to TRBD1. Per the germline V gene, CDR1 is MNHEY and CDR2 is SMNVEV (reference sequence). J was trimmed by 3 bases and V by 5 bases; bases with no gene match: 8. The CDR3 runs to 17 residues. The CDR3, as DNA: TGTGCCAGCAGTCTGGGACAGGGGGCGCGAAGTGGAAACACCATATATTTT. Translated, it gives CASSLGQGARSGNTIYF.

This clonotype came up many times. The chain uses TRBV12-3 or TRBV12-4 and TRBJ1-5; D not certain. This CDR3 is 12 amino acids long. Between the trimmed V and J ends, which lost 3 bases and 7 bases, there was a span of 7 bases. CDR3 region: CASSFGEQPQHF. CDR3 nucleotides: TGTGCCAGCAGTTTTGGGGAACAGCCCCAGCATTTT.

This rearrangement joins TRBV5-1 to TRBJ1-1, with TRBD1 identical over 10 bases. This CDR3 region has 15 residues. Trimming cost V 4 bases and J 4 bases; bases outside gene matches: 7. Germline CDR1 is SGHRS and CDR2 is YFSETQ. CDR3: CASSPGTGAPTEAFF. Written as DNA, the CDR3 is TGCGCCAGCAGCCCGGGGACAGGGGCGCCCACTGAAGCTTTCTTT. Variable domain in full (rest from reference TRBV5-1 and TRBJ1-1): KAGVTQTPRYLIKTRGQQVTLSCSPISGHRSVSWYQQTPGQGLQFLFEYFSETQRNKGNFPGRFSGRQFSNSRSEMNVSTLELGDSALYLCASSPGTGAPTEAFFGQGTRLTVV.

This clonotype was seen a handful of times. The rearrangement joins TRBV2 to TRBJ2-4; TRBD1 or TRBD2 may be the D gene (6 bases each). Trimming removed 0 bases at V and 11 bases at J, with 20 bases between. The CDR3 totals 16 residues. Germline-derived CDR1 and CDR2 are SNHLY and FYNNEI. CDR3 amino acids: CASSEALGGIKEFQYF. CDR3 sequence (DNA): TGTGCCAGCAGTGAAGCCCTAGGGGGGATTAAGGAGTTTCAGTACTTC. The full variable domain, completed using reference TRBV2 and TRBJ2-4, is EPEVTQTPSHQVTQMGQEVILRCVPISNHLYFYWYRQILGQKVEFLVSFYNNEISEKSEIFDDQFSVERPDGSNFTLKIRSTKLEDSAMYFCASSEALGGIKEFQYFGAGTRLSVL.

This clonotype was found a few times. The chain is built from TRBV7-8 and TRBJ2-6, with 13 bases aligning to TRBD2. The CDR3 totals 17 residues. J lost 4 bases, V lost 5 bases, and 5 bases had no gene match. CDR1 is SGHVS, CDR2 FQNEAQ, per germline. DNA for the CDR3: TGTGCCAGCAGCGCCACTAGCGGGAGGGCCGGGGCCAACGTCCTGACTTTC. It codes for CASSATSGRAGANVLTF.

At least ten counts were recorded for this clonotype. The genes are TRBV12-3 or TRBV12-4 and TRBJ2-1, with TRBD2 matching over 11 bases. V lost 7 bases and J lost 5; bases outside the gene matches: 22. There are 20 residues in the CDR3. The CDR3 here is CASNLRYRFLAGGTNNEQFF. CDR3 coding DNA: TGTGCCAGCAACCTCAGATACCGATTTTTAGCGGGAGGGACAAACAATGAGCAGTTCTTC.

This chain links TRBV11-2 with TRBJ2-1, with 12 positions matching TRBD2. This CDR3 contains 20 residues. Germline assignment: CDR1 SGHAT and CDR2 FQNNGV. Trimming removed 3 bases from V and 9 bases from J; junction bases left unmatched: 21. CDR3 sequence (DNA): TGTGCCAGCAGCTTCTTGCTAGCGGGAGGGCATAAACGGGCTGCGGGTGAGCAGTTCTTC. Translating gives CASSFLLAGGHKRAAGEQFF.

This clonotype occurred a few times. The chain links TRBV20-1 to TRBJ2-1; 14 bases match TRBD2. The CDR3 loop spans 19 amino acids. The trim removed 6 bases at V and 0 bases at J, leaving 13 bases unmatched. Germline CDR1 DFQATT, CDR2 SNEGSKA (reference sequence). In nucleotides, the CDR3 is TGCAGTGCCAACTCCAGACTAGCGGGAGGGCCTTCCTCCTACAATGAGCAGTTCTTC. Translation: CSANSRLAGGPSSYNEQFF.

The sample holds a few counts of this clonotype. This sequence joins TRBV7-2 and TRBJ2-3; D remains unclear. The CDR3 consists of 12 residues. Per the germline V gene, CDR1 is SGHTA and CDR2 is FQGNSA. V was clipped by 3 bases and J by 5 bases, with 6 bases between them. CDR3 residues: CASSFTLDTQYF. CDR3 in DNA: TGTGCCAGCAGCTTTACCTTAGATACGCAGTATTTT.

This clonotype was detected a few times. The chain recombines TRBV20-1 with TRBJ2-5, with a tentative D call TRBD2 (5 bases). Trimming cost V 4 bases and J 3 bases, with 12 bases left between them. The CDR3 is 13 residues long. Germline-derived CDR1 and CDR2 are DFQATT and SNEGSKA (reference sequence). This CDR3 is CSAKPLAEETQYF. The CDR3 DNA sequence: TGCAGTGCTAAGCCCCTAGCTGAAGAGACCCAGTACTTC.

The gene calls are TRBV11-2 and TRBJ2-7, with D unresolved. CDR1 SGHAT and CDR2 FQNNGV come from the germline V gene. V lost 5 bases, J lost 0 bases, and 20 bases lay in between. This CDR3 contains 17 residues. The DNA for the CDR3 is TGTGCCAGCAGCCCCACCAGCAAGGCGATGAGCTCCTACGAGCAGTACTTC. Its protein is CASSPTSKAMSSYEQYF.

The V and J genes are TRBV12-3 or TRBV12-4 and TRBJ1-4; perhaps TRBD1 as D (5 bases). The V end lost 6 bases, the J end lost 14 bases, and 16 bases lay between the germline ends. The CDR3 runs 12 residues. CDR3: CASSSGSWGLFF. CDR3 bases: TGTGCCAGCAGCTCAGGGTCCTGGGGGCTGTTTTTT.

The J gene is TRBJ1-1, the V gene TRBV29-1; TRBD1 might be the D (5 bases). The CDR3 extends over 12 amino acids. Germline assignment: CDR1 SQVTM and CDR2 ANQGSEA. Trimming removed 4 bases from V and 8 bases from J, with 14 bases in between. DNA for the CDR3: TGCAGCGTTGGGGGGACTAAAGCGGAAGCTTTCTTT. Encoded protein: CSVGGTKAEAFF.

This clonotype turned up a few times. The genes are TRBV20-1 and TRBJ2-5; D possibly corresponds to TRBD2 (5 bases). Trimming stripped 5 bases from V and 5 bases from J, with 12 bases between. There are 12 residues in the CDR3. The germline CDR1 and CDR2 sequences are DFQATT and SNEGSKA (reference sequence). CDR3 residues: CSAGELTETQYF. As DNA, the CDR3 is TGCAGTGCTGGGGAGCTAACGGAGACCCAGTACTTC.

V usage is TRBV7-8 and J usage is TRBJ2-2; 13 bases agree with TRBD2. V was clipped by 4 bases and J by 3 bases; unmatched bases: 8. This CDR3 is 18 amino acids long. Germline V gives CDR1 SGHVS, CDR2 FQNEAQ. The CDR3 loop is CASSSKGGLAGYTGELFF. The CDR3 DNA sequence: TGTGCCAGCAGCTCTAAGGGGGGACTAGCGGGGTACACCGGGGAGCTGTTTTTT.

This rearrangement joins TRBV5-4 to TRBJ2-4; 7 bases fit TRBD1. This CDR3 has 17 residues. The V and J ends lost 1 base and 1 base, in that order; junction bases with no gene match: 8. From germline, CDR1 is SGHNT and CDR2 YYREEE (reference sequence). DNA for the CDR3: TGTGCCAGCAGCTTGTCGGCAGGGGGACGGGCCAAAAACATTCAGTACTTC. This codes for CASSLSAGGRAKNIQYF.

This clonotype has a handful of counts. J is TRBJ2-2 and V is TRBV29-1; 7 nucleotides agree with TRBD1. Trimming took 8 bases from V and 1 from J; bases not matched to a gene: 7. The CDR3 contains 14 residues. Germline CDR1 reads SQVTM; CDR2 reads ANQGSEA. The CDR3 spells CSINRGQNTGELFF. The CDR3 DNA reads TGCAGCATAAACAGGGGTCAGAACACCGGGGAGCTGTTTTTT.

This clonotype was detected only a few times. V is TRBV27 and J is TRBJ1-5; 7 bases agree with TRBD1. The ends lost 5 bases at V and 0 bases at J; junction bases unmatched: 7. Germline CDR1 and CDR2: MNHEY and SMNVEV (reference sequence). CDR3 length: 16 amino acids. The CDR3 DNA is TGTGCCAGCAGTCAAGGGGACAGAATTAGCAATCAGCCCCAGCATTTT. It translates to CASSQGDRISNQPQHF.